One sample yielded the 19 T cell receptor beta chains listed below, sequenced in a study of a mutant IDH1 vaccine in newly diagnosed glioma. Method: immunoSEQ multiplex PCR; TCRdb's copy keeps in-frame clones and lacks some. Of some 62,000 clones listed, less than 90% are singletons. Their specific antigens are unknown. The sample's time point: week 47, end of study. Topical imiquimod was applied with each vaccine dose, which held 300 ug of mutant IDH1 20-mer peptide. The sequences come from PBMCs, collected from a glioma patient whose treatment included an IDH1 peptide vaccine. The receptor set was obtained from a man aged 25-40 years with glioma.

The V call is TRBV29-1, the J call TRBJ2-6; 8 bases fit TRBD1. V lost 7 bases and J lost 0; bases outside the gene matches: 8. The CDR3 is 16 residues long. From germline, CDR1 is SQVTM and CDR2 ANQGSEA. CDR3 coding DNA: TGCAGCGCAACCGGGACAGGAAACTCTGGGGCCAACGTCCTGACTTTC. This sequence encodes CSATGTGNSGANVLTF.

The chain links TRBV9 to TRBJ2-1, with TRBD1 identical over 9 bases. The V gene's germline CDR1 is SGDLS and CDR2 YYNGEE. V lost 7 bases to trimming and J lost 6 bases; unmatched junction nucleotides: 8. CDR3 length: 14 residues. The CDR3 coding sequence is TGTGCCAGCGGACCGGGACAGGGTTTCAATGAGCAGTTCTTC. This gives the protein CASGPGQGFNEQFF.

The chain uses TRBV6-5 and TRBJ2-7; 11 nucleotides agree with TRBD1. The length of the CDR3 is 13 residues. Germline CDR1 is MNHEY and CDR2 is SVGAGI. With V trimmed by 4 bases and J by 6 bases, 2 bases remained unmatched. CDR3 bases: TGTGCCAGCAGTTCCGGGACAGGGGGCGAGCAGTACTTC. It yields the protein CASSSGTGGEQYF.

The rearrangement links TRBV7-9 to TRBJ2-5, with D possibly matching TRBD1 (6 bases). V dropped 5 bases and J dropped 5 bases, with 12 bases sitting between them. Germline CDR1 reads SEHNR; CDR2 reads FQNEAQ (reference sequence). This CDR3 comprises 13 residues. This chain's CDR3 is CASSRTVMETQYF. The CDR3 DNA sequence: TGTGCCAGCAGCCGGACAGTAATGGAGACCCAGTACTTC.

The chain couples TRBV7-6 to TRBJ2-1, with D unresolved. Germline V gives CDR1 SGHVS, CDR2 FNYEAQ. Trimming took off 3 bases at V and 12 bases at J, with 9 bases between the two ends. This CDR3 spans 11 amino acids. This chain's CDR3 is CASSFSQVQFF. The CDR3 DNA follows: TGTGCCAGCAGCTTCAGCCAAGTGCAGTTCTTC.

The V and J genes are TRBV7-9 and TRBJ2-5; 15 nucleotides agree with TRBD2. This CDR3 has 18 amino acids. The germline CDR1 and CDR2 sequences are SEHNR and FQNEAQ (reference sequence). The ends lost 1 base at V and 1 base at J; junction bases unmatched: 4. The CDR3 sequence: CASSLGTSGGAGQETQYF. The CDR3 DNA sequence: TGTGCCAGCAGCTTAGGGACTAGCGGGGGGGCCGGCCAAGAGACCCAGTACTTC.

This chain connects TRBV11-3 to TRBJ2-6; 7 nucleotides align to TRBD1. The CDR3 runs to 15 residues. Losses at the gene ends were 4 bases for V and 2 bases for J; bases not matched to a gene: 2. The V gene's germline CDR1 is SGHNT and CDR2 YENEEA. As DNA, the CDR3 is TGTGCCAGCAGCTCTACAGGGGCTGGGGCCAACGTCCTGACTTTC. This encodes CASSSTGAGANVLTF. The full variable domain, with the rest looked up from reference TRBV11-3 and TRBJ2-6, is EAGVVQSPRYKIIEKKQPVAFWCNPISGHNTLYWYLQNLGQGPELLIRYENEEAVDDSQLPKDRFSAERLKGVDSTLKIQPAELGDSAVYLCASSSTGAGANVLTFGAGSRLTVL.

V usage is TRBV5-1 and J usage is TRBJ2-1; either TRBD1 or TRBD2 may fit D (6 bases each). Per the germline V gene, CDR1 is SGHRS and CDR2 is YFSETQ. V shed 0 bases and J shed 1 base, with 20 bases lying between them. The CDR3 extends over 19 amino acids. Here the CDR3 DNA reads TGCGCCAGCAGCTTGGGACTAGGGGGTCGATTGAGGTCCTACAATGAGCAGTTCTTC. Translated, it gives CASSLGLGGRLRSYNEQFF.

The chain uses TRBV10-1 and TRBJ2-3, with D possibly matching TRBD2 (5 bases). There are 14 residues in the CDR3. Germline CDR1 WNHNN, CDR2 SYGVQD (reference sequence). V was shortened by 2 bases and J by 6 bases, with 12 bases between the two germline ends. CDR3 nucleotide sequence: TGCGCCAGCAGTGAGGGCCGAAGCGGCGATACGCAGTATTTT. The encoded protein is CASSEGRSGDTQYF.

The genes are TRBV25-1 and TRBJ1-1; D is unclear. V lost 4 bases and J 6 bases, leaving 9 bases between the germline ends. This CDR3 is built from 12 residues. Germline assignment: CDR1 MGHDK and CDR2 SYGVNS. The CDR3 region is CASSGTRAEAFF. CDR3 DNA: TGTGCCAGCAGTGGGACTCGGGCTGAAGCTTTCTTT.

The rearrangement uses TRBV5-4 and TRBJ1-2; 7 bases are shared with TRBD1. CDR3 length equals 13 residues. The germline V gene encodes CDR1 SGHNT and CDR2 YYREEE (reference sequence). V gave up 3 bases and J gave up 4 bases; unmatched junction bases: 3. CDR3 sequence (DNA): TGTGCCAGCAGCTCGGACAGGAGCTATGGCTACACCTTC. Encoded protein: CASSSDRSYGYTF.

In this sample, this clone turned up once. V gene TRBV5-1 combines with J gene TRBJ2-5, with TRBD1 identical over 7 bases. There are 14 residues in the CDR3. V lost 2 bases, J lost 2 bases, and 3 bases stayed unmatched. Germline V gene lookup returns CDR1 SGHRS and CDR2 YFSETQ. CDR3 loop: CASSFRTGQETQYF. For the CDR3, the DNA is TGCGCCAGCAGCTTCCGGACAGGTCAAGAGACCCAGTACTTC.

The chain recombines TRBV27 with TRBJ1-5; no definite D call. From germline, CDR1 is MNHEY and CDR2 SMNVEV (reference sequence). V was pared by 3 bases and J by 1 base, with 7 bases between. The CDR3 spans 14 residues. The CDR3 spells CASSLGKSNQPQHF. DNA of the CDR3: TGTGCCAGCAGTTTGGGAAAGAGCAATCAGCCCCAGCATTTT.

The chain combines TRBV5-4 with TRBJ1-6, with D possibly being TRBD1 (6 bases). V was cut by 4 bases and J by 10 bases, with 21 bases left in between. The length of the CDR3 is 16 residues. The germline V gene encodes CDR1 SGHNT and CDR2 YYREEE (reference sequence). The CDR3 protein is CASSARGGLQASPLHF. CDR3 sequence (DNA): TGTGCCAGCAGCGCGAGGGGGGGCCTCCAAGCCTCACCCCTCCACTTT.

This clone was seen just once. V is TRBV14 and J is TRBJ2-7; 8 bases line up with TRBD2. Germline-derived CDR1 and CDR2 are SGHDN and FVKESK. This CDR3 has 14 residues. The V segment lost 5 bases and the J segment 0 bases; nucleotides outside the gene matches: 3. The CDR3 DNA is TGTGCCAGCAGCACCGGACTAGCCTCCTACGAGCAGTACTTC. Translated, it gives CASSTGLASYEQYF.

The J gene is TRBJ2-7, the V gene TRBV4-1; D is ambiguous. Per germline, CDR1 MGHRA and CDR2 YSYEKL. V shed 1 base and J shed 5 bases, with 9 bases lying between them. The CDR3 is 13 amino acids. The CDR3 DNA sequence: TGCGCCAGCAGCCAAGTATCTAACGACGAGCAGTACTTC. It encodes CASSQVSNDEQYF.

This clone showed up many times. The V call is TRBV6-1, the J call TRBJ1-2; TRBD1 aligns across 9 bases. This CDR3 is built from 12 residues. V shed 4 bases and J 10 bases; nucleotides not matched to a gene: 4. CDR1 and CDR2 from the germline V gene are MNHNS and SASEGT. The CDR3 DNA is TGTGCCAGCAGTGTTCGGACAGGGGACTACACCTTC. Translation gives CASSVRTGDYTF.

This clone has more than one count but fewer than ten. The chain has TRBV6-4 and TRBJ1-1; possible D gene TRBD1, 5 bases. The V gene lost 4 bases and the J gene lost 4 bases, with 13 bases spanning the gap. The CDR3 totals 14 residues. The germline CDR1 and CDR2 sequences are MRHNA and SNTAGT. As DNA, the CDR3 is TGTGCCAGCAGTGTGGGGGGAGGCGGCACTGAAGCTTTCTTT. Amino acids: CASSVGGGGTEAFF.

This chain links TRBV5-1 with TRBJ1-3, with 10 bases matching TRBD1. Trimming took 0 bases from V and 4 from J; bases not matched to a gene: 4. Germline CDR1 SGHRS, CDR2 YFSETQ. This CDR3 has 16 residues. The CDR3 nucleotides read TGCGCCAGCAGCTTGGCCGGACAGGGGGACGGAAACACCATATATTTT. Amino acid sequence: CASSLAGQGDGNTIYF.